What follows are 17 T cell receptor beta chains derived from one specimen sequenced in a study of T-cell memory formation after mild COVID-19. TCRdb recomputed calls from the 5' RACE reads with MiXCR, one row per CDR3 protein. The sample shows approximately 60,000 distinct CDR3 sequences, 8% to 10% of them seen only once. The sequenced sample consisted of PBMCs or a T cell subset sorted from them (not recorded which). The receptor source for this set is a man between 18 and 29 years old who had mild COVID-19 (a few samples of this study predate the infection). Cell type and time point are not known.

This clonotype was found many times. The chain joins TRBV7-8 to TRBJ2-7, with D possibly being TRBD1 (5 bases). The CDR3 contains 16 residues. CDR1 SGHVS and CDR2 FQNEAQ come from the germline V gene. V lost 5 bases and J lost 5, with 22 bases in between. The CDR3 loop is CASSRQLGAKWNEQYV. The CDR3, as DNA: TGTGCCAGCAGCCGCCAATTAGGGGCGAAATGGAACGAGCAGTACGTC.

This clonotype was found a few times. The rearrangement joins TRBV7-3 to TRBJ1-6, with D possibly being TRBD1 (5 bases). CDR1 is SGHTA, CDR2 FQGTGA, per germline. Trimming shortened V by 2 bases and J by 11 bases, and 16 bases separated the two germline ends. The CDR3 contains 15 residues. DNA of the CDR3: TGTGCCAGCAGCTTAGTCGGGGGAGAAGGGACACCCCTCCACTTT. Protein: CASSLVGGEGTPLHF.

This clonotype is classed as medium-sized (0.01 to 0.1%). The chain uses TRBV7-9 and TRBJ2-7, with 7 bases aligning to TRBD1. Trimming at V came to 5 bases and at J to 1 base, leaving 5 bases not matched to a gene. Germline V gene sequence: CDR1 SEHNR, CDR2 FQNEAQ (reference sequence). The CDR3 is made up of 14 amino acids. CDR3 amino acids: CASSPRDRSYEQYF. Here the CDR3 DNA reads TGTGCCAGCAGCCCCAGGGACAGATCCTACGAGCAGTACTTC.

There are a few counts of this clonotype. As DNA, the CDR3 is TGTGCCAGCAGTTACTTTTCTAGCACAGATACGCAGTATTTT. Amino acid sequence: CASSYFSSTDTQYF. The V call is TRBV12-3 or TRBV12-4, the J call TRBJ2-3; D uncertain. This CDR3 comprises 14 residues. V lost 4 bases, J lost 0 bases, and 8 bases lay in between.

This clonotype was recorded at least ten times. The chain employs TRBV20-1 and TRBJ1-1; tentatively, D is TRBD1 (6 bases). The CDR3 is 13 residues long. V was clipped by 6 bases and J by 0 bases, with 11 bases between them. The germline CDR1 and CDR2 sequences are DFQATT and SNEGSKA (reference sequence). CDR3 sequence: CSAPRQVNTEAFF. DNA for the CDR3: TGCAGTGCACCCCGACAGGTGAACACTGAAGCTTTCTTT.

Only a few counts were recorded for this clonotype. V gene TRBV15 combines with J gene TRBJ2-7, with D uncertain. The CDR3 is 12 residues long. Trimming stripped 2 bases from V and 7 bases from J, with 9 bases between. Germline V gene lookup returns CDR1 LNHNV and CDR2 YYDKDF (reference sequence). The CDR3 protein is CATSRPLEEQYF. DNA for the CDR3: TGTGCCACCAGCAGACCGCTGGAGGAGCAGTACTTC.

This clonotype has ten or more counts. The genes are TRBV6-6 and TRBJ2-7; 14 positions agree with TRBD2. Trimming removed 5 bases from V and 7 bases from J; junction bases left unmatched: 4. The CDR3 is made up of 14 amino acids. Germline loops: CDR1 MNHNY, CDR2 SVGAGI (reference sequence). DNA of the CDR3: TGTGCCAGCAGTACCGGGACTAGCGGGGGAGAGCAGTACGTC. Protein product: CASSTGTSGGEQYV.

In this sample, this clonotype turned up a few times. The chain has TRBV7-2 and TRBJ2-5; D is unresolved. Germline lookup yields CDR1 SGHTA and CDR2 FQGNSA. The CDR3 loop spans 14 amino acids. V lost 1 base and J lost 5, with 11 bases in between. The CDR3 reads CASSLVQVKETQYF. DNA for the CDR3: TGTGCCAGCAGCTTAGTGCAGGTTAAGGAGACCCAGTACTTC.

This clonotype was picked up a small number of times. V and J are TRBV5-1 and TRBJ1-1, with 8 positions matching TRBD1. V lost 4 bases, J lost 11 bases, and 13 bases stayed unmatched. The CDR3 has 14 residues. Germline V gives CDR1 SGHRS, CDR2 YFSETQ. The CDR3 region has the DNA TGCGCCAGCAGCGTGGATGGGACAGGAGGTTCGGCTTTCTTT. Protein sequence: CASSVDGTGGSAFF.

This clonotype showed up just a few times. The chain combines TRBV29-1 with TRBJ2-1; D is uncertain. V was clipped by 2 bases and J by 6 bases, with 14 bases between them. The CDR3 has 14 amino acids. Germline CDR1 reads SQVTM; CDR2 reads ANQGSEA. The CDR3, as DNA: TGCAGCGTTGAAAGCTCTCCGATCCCCAATGAGCAGTTCTTC. It codes for CSVESSPIPNEQFF.

The rearrangement joins TRBV5-1 to TRBJ2-7; D is unresolved. Per germline, CDR1 SGHRS and CDR2 YFSETQ. The CDR3 contains 15 residues. Trimming removed 4 bases from V and 0 bases from J, with 14 bases in between. In nucleotides, the CDR3 is TGCGCCAGCAGCCGTACATCATCAAGCTCCTACGAGCAGTACTTC. It encodes CASSRTSSSSYEQYF.

This clonotype has only a few counts. This sequence joins TRBV7-9 and TRBJ2-7, with 8 positions matching TRBD1. V was pared by 2 bases and J by 5 bases, with 8 bases of the junction left unmatched. Looked up from germline, CDR1 is SEHNR and CDR2 is FQNEAQ (reference sequence). The CDR3 runs to 15 residues. The DNA for the CDR3 is TGTGCCAGCAGCTTATCCCAGGGGGCGTTCCACGAGCAGTACTTC. Translated, it gives CASSLSQGAFHEQYF.

The table lists this clonotype with many counts. V gene TRBV5-1 combines with J gene TRBJ2-1, with D hard to call. V shed 1 base and J shed 2 bases, with 10 bases lying between them. In germline, CDR1 is SGHRS, CDR2 YFSETQ. This CDR3 is 15 amino acids long. CDR3 coding DNA: TGCGCCAGCAGCTTGAGAGACCAAACCTACAATGAGCAGTTCTTC. Amino acids: CASSLRDQTYNEQFF.

This clonotype occurred a few times. CDR3 sequence (DNA): TGTGCCACCAGCGCCCGACAGGGCCTGTGGGGCTACACCTTC. It encodes CATSARQGLWGYTF. The gene calls are TRBV15 and TRBJ1-2, with TRBD1 identical over 7 bases. The CDR3 has 14 residues. V lost 5 bases, J lost 8 bases, and 11 bases stayed unmatched. Germline values: CDR1 LNHNV, CDR2 YYDKDF (reference sequence).

Only a few counts were recorded for this clonotype. The chain carries TRBV7-2 and TRBJ2-3, with D perhaps TRBD2 (5 bases). The V and J ends lost 6 bases and 0 bases respectively, with 13 bases between them. CDR1 SGHTA and CDR2 FQGNSA come from the germline V gene. The CDR3 length is 15 residues. For the CDR3, the DNA is TGTGCCAGCAGATTGGACTTGGCTAGCACAGATACGCAGTATTTT. Translation gives CASRLDLASTDTQYF.

This clonotype was seen ten or more times. The V call is TRBV29-1, the J call TRBJ1-4; D not resolved. Germline V gene data show CDR1 as SQVTM and CDR2 as ANQGSEA. Trimming took 3 bases from V and 4 from J, leaving 6 bases between them. The CDR3 covers 12 residues. The CDR3 loop reads CSVEADNEKLFF. The CDR3, as DNA: TGCAGCGTTGAGGCGGATAATGAAAAACTGTTTTTT.

The table lists this clonotype with many counts. This CDR3 reads CASSLEGGSYNEQFF. As DNA, the CDR3 is TGCGCCAGCAGCTTGGAGGGGGGGTCCTACAATGAGCAGTTCTTC. The chain joins TRBV5-1 to TRBJ2-1; TRBD2 is a possible D gene (7 bases). CDR3 length: 15 residues. Germline CDR1 is SGHRS and CDR2 is YFSETQ. V shed 0 bases and J shed 1 base, with 8 bases lying between them.